These 25 T cell receptor beta chains were sequenced from one sample in a study of blood T cell repertoires in COVID-19 (dated by TCRdb to 2020 to 2022). Library preparation used the immunoSEQ multiplex PCR assay. As stored in TCRdb, this immuneACCESS dataset retains in-frame rearrangements with V and J assigned. A fraction of the clones does not appear; measured against another copy, unresolved V genes explain less than half of the discrepancy, and the remainder lacks a known reason. Counted in this sample were roughly 250,000 clones; roughly 80% of them appeared once. The top ten clones comprise 5% to 8% of the sample. Sequences were obtained from peripheral blood. The source is a woman aged 55-70 years with active or convalescent COVID-19.

The chain recombines TRBV28 with TRBJ1-5; a possible D gene is TRBD1 (6 bases). The CDR3 contains 14 residues. V was shortened by 7 bases and J by 9 bases, with 19 bases between the two germline ends. Germline CDR1 reads MDHEN; CDR2 reads SYDVKM. The CDR3 is CASIPRGPERPQHF. For the CDR3, the DNA is TGTGCCAGCATCCCCAGGGGCCCCGAACGGCCCCAGCATTTT.

V gene TRBV11-3 combines with J gene TRBJ2-1; the match to TRBD1 covers 9 bases. J was trimmed by 6 bases and V by 7 bases; bases with no gene match: 10. The CDR3 sequence is 15 residues long. In germline, CDR1 is SGHNT, CDR2 YENEEA. In DNA form, the CDR3 reads TGTGCCAGCACTTCCGGGACAGGGAGTTTCAATGAGCAGTTCTTC. As protein: CASTSGTGSFNEQFF.

This chain joins TRBV28 and TRBJ2-5; D possibly corresponds to TRBD2 (5 bases). This CDR3 has 13 residues. V was shortened by 4 bases and J by 5 bases, with 11 bases between the two germline ends. Germline V CDR1 and CDR2: MDHEN, SYDVKM. Written as DNA, the CDR3 is TGTGCCAGCAGTTCCGGACTGGCTGAGACCCAGTACTTC. It is translated as CASSSGLAETQYF.

The rearrangement uses TRBV10-3 and TRBJ2-1; 11 bases align to TRBD2. Germline CDR1 ENHRY, CDR2 SYGVKD. The CDR3 spans 15 residues. V shed 7 bases, J shed 7 bases, and the junction held 9 bases outside the gene matches. CDR3 amino acids: CAITPTSGSSNEQFF. The CDR3 nucleotides are TGTGCCATCACCCCTACTAGCGGGAGTTCGAATGAGCAGTTCTTC.

The chain recombines TRBV7-8 with TRBJ1-5; a possible D gene is TRBD1 (5 bases). Germline CDR1 SGHVS, CDR2 FQNEAQ. The CDR3 has 16 amino acids. Trimming pared 2 bases from V and 7 bases from J, leaving 18 bases between. CDR3 sequence (DNA): TGTGCCAGCAGCTTATGGGGGGTGGGGGAGGGGCAGCCCCAGCATTTT. It is translated as CASSLWGVGEGQPQHF.

V is TRBV3-1 (or the pseudogene TRBV3-2) and J is TRBJ2-7, with 7 bases fitting TRBD2. The germline V gene encodes CDR1 LGHDT and CDR2 YNNKEL (reference sequence). The V segment lost 1 base and the J segment 3 bases; nucleotides outside the gene matches: 3. The CDR3 is made up of 14 amino acids. The CDR3 DNA reads TGTGCCAGCAGCCAAGCCCCTAGCGGCTACGAGCAGTACTTC. Its translation: CASSQAPSGYEQYF.

The count of this clone is one. V gene TRBV6-1 combines with J gene TRBJ1-5, with TRBD1 matching 8 bases. The CDR3 runs to 16 residues. Looked up from germline, CDR1 is MNHNS and CDR2 is SASEGT. The ends lost 2 bases at V and 5 bases at J; junction bases unmatched: 8. The DNA of the CDR3 is TGTGCCAGCAGTGAATGGCAGGGGGCATTTGATCAGCCCCAGCATTTT. It translates to CASSEWQGAFDQPQHF.

The chain links TRBV15 to TRBJ1-5; D uncertain. The CDR3 extends over 17 amino acids. V gave up 0 bases and J gave up 0 bases, with 12 bases separating them. The germline CDR1 and CDR2 sequences are LNHNV and YYDKDF (reference sequence). In DNA form, the CDR3 reads TGTGCCACCAGCAGAGATATCACGGGGTATAGCAATCAGCCCCAGCATTTT. Translated: CATSRDITGYSNQPQHF.

The V call is TRBV9, the J call TRBJ2-2; possibly TRBD1 for D (6 bases). V lost 5 bases and J 0 bases, leaving 11 bases between the germline ends. Germline V gives CDR1 SGDLS, CDR2 YYNGEE. The CDR3 runs to 15 residues. CDR3 region: CASSSGTTNTGELFF. The CDR3 region has the DNA TGTGCCAGCAGTTCTGGGACAACGAACACCGGGGAGCTGTTTTTT. The full variable domain, rest sourced from reference TRBV9 and TRBJ2-2, is DSGVTQTPKHLITATGQRVTLRCSPRSGDLSVYWYQQSLDQGLQFLIQYYNGEERAKGNILERFSAQQFPDLHSELNLSSLELGDSALYFCASSSGTTNTGELFFGEGSRLTVL.

The table lists this clone with a count of one. The chain has TRBV30 and TRBJ1-5; D call uncertain. The CDR3 loop spans 12 amino acids. V shed 0 bases and J shed 6 bases, with 6 bases lying between them. CDR1 is GTSNPN and CDR2 is SVGIG in the germline V gene (reference sequence). The CDR3 nucleotides are TGTGCCTGGAGTGTACGGGGTCAGCCCCAGCATTTT. The encoded protein is CAWSVRGQPQHF.

V gene TRBV6-5 combines with J gene TRBJ2-7; tentatively, D is TRBD2 (5 bases). CDR3 length: 15 residues. Between the trimmed V and J ends, which lost 0 bases and 0 bases, there was a span of 9 bases. Germline V gene sequence: CDR1 MNHEY, CDR2 SVGAGI. The CDR3 here is CASSYSEAVSYEQYF. The CDR3 coding sequence is TGTGCCAGCAGTTACTCGGAAGCGGTCTCCTACGAGCAGTACTTC.

The genes are TRBV5-4 and TRBJ2-5; D is undetermined. Germline V gene data show CDR1 as SGHNT and CDR2 as YYREEE (reference sequence). V shed 4 bases and J shed 2 bases, with 9 bases lying between them. This CDR3 is built from 13 residues. CDR3 amino acids: CASSIYRQETQYF. The CDR3 bases are TGTGCCAGCAGCATCTACCGGCAAGAGACCCAGTACTTC.

The V gene is TRBV27, the J gene TRBJ1-4, with a possible D match to TRBD1 (5 bases). Trimming left V 5 bases short and J 6 bases short, with 16 bases between. The CDR3 has 15 residues. Germline CDR1 reads MNHEY; CDR2 reads SMNVEV (reference sequence). The CDR3 reads CASSGLGGIHEKLFF. CDR3 DNA: TGTGCCAGCAGTGGCCTCGGGGGGATTCATGAAAAACTGTTTTTT.

The chain couples TRBV18 to TRBJ2-3, with 14 positions matching TRBD2. From germline, CDR1 is KGHSH and CDR2 LQKENI. With V trimmed by 3 bases and J by 6 bases, 8 bases remained unmatched. This CDR3 is 17 amino acids long. CDR3 amino acids: CASSPLTSGRAEDTQYF. Written as DNA, the CDR3 is TGTGCCAGCTCACCGTTGACTAGCGGGAGGGCCGAGGATACGCAGTATTTT.

This rearrangement joins TRBV9 to TRBJ1-2; D perhaps matches TRBD1 (5 bases). Per the germline V gene, CDR1 is SGDLS and CDR2 is YYNGEE. The V gene lost 4 bases and the J gene lost 4 bases, with 17 bases spanning the gap. The CDR3 loop spans 15 amino acids. CDR3 nucleotide sequence: TGTGCCAGCAGCCTAGATAACGGGGGTTTCTATGGCTACACCTTC. Amino acids: CASSLDNGGFYGYTF.

The genes are TRBV28 and TRBJ2-6; 12 nucleotides match TRBD1. V shed 5 bases, J shed 1 base, and the junction held 6 bases outside the gene matches. This CDR3 contains 18 residues. Germline CDR1 reads MDHEN; CDR2 reads SYDVKM. DNA of the CDR3: TGTGCCAGCAGTACCGGGACAGGGGGCTTGTCTGGGGCCAACGTCCTGACTTTC. Encoded protein: CASSTGTGGLSGANVLTF.

The chain uses TRBV19 and TRBJ1-1; D is uncertain. V was trimmed by 3 bases and J by 4 bases, leaving 9 bases between them. Germline CDR1 LNHDA, CDR2 SQIVND (reference sequence). The CDR3 loop spans 13 amino acids. The CDR3 region has the DNA TGTGCCAGTAGTATTGGAGGGCTCACTGAAGCTTTCTTT. Protein sequence: CASSIGGLTEAFF.

The chain couples TRBV19 to TRBJ1-2, with D possibly TRBD1 on 5 matching bases. Germline loops: CDR1 LNHDA, CDR2 SQIVND (reference sequence). The CDR3 totals 11 residues. Trimming cost V 7 bases and J 8 bases, with 11 bases left between them. CDR3 in DNA: TGTGCCAGTACAGGGTTGTGGGGCTACACCTTC. The encoded protein is CASTGLWGYTF.

With regard to this clone: One end of the junction varies from germline; a read error may be responsible. The J gene is TRBJ2-3, the V gene TRBV29-1; 11 nucleotides line up with TRBD2. CDR3 length: 15 amino acids. Germline V gives CDR1 SQVTM, CDR2 ANQGSEA. DNA for the CDR3: TGCAGCCTTGAAACGACTAGCGGGAAAACAGATACGCAGTATTTT. Translated: CSLETTSGKTDTQYF.

As regards this clone: Germline and junction disagree at one end, which may indicate a read error. This chain joins TRBV5-1 and TRBJ1-1; TRBD1 is a possible D gene (5 bases). The CDR3 length is 14 residues. Germline values: CDR1 SGHRS, CDR2 YFSETQ. CDR3 amino acids: CARSLGGGVTEAFF. In nucleotides, the CDR3 is TGCGCCCGCAGCTTGGGGGGGGGAGTCACTGAAGCTTTCTTT.

J is TRBJ2-2 and V is TRBV11-3, with 7 bases fitting TRBD1. V was clipped by 6 bases and J by 4 bases; unmatched bases: 5. CDR3 length: 14 amino acids. Germline loops: CDR1 SGHNT, CDR2 YENEEA. The CDR3 here is CASRGTVSTGELFF. CDR3 bases: TGTGCCAGCAGAGGGACAGTCAGCACCGGGGAGCTGTTTTTT.

This rearrangement joins TRBV11-3 to TRBJ2-1; TRBD1 matches at 9 bases. The CDR3 totals 15 residues. Germline assignment: CDR1 SGHNT and CDR2 YENEEA. Trimming cost V 6 bases and J 8 bases; bases outside gene matches: 11. CDR3 sequence (DNA): TGTGCCAGCAGGCCCCGGGACAGGGATAGTGATGAGCAGTTCTTC. Translation gives CASRPRDRDSDEQFF.

V usage is TRBV18 and J usage is TRBJ2-1; 10 bases fit TRBD2. V shed 0 bases, J shed 3 bases, and the junction held 8 bases outside the gene matches. This CDR3 has 18 residues. Germline-derived CDR1 and CDR2 are KGHSH and LQKENI. The CDR3 coding sequence is TGTGCCAGCTCACCACCTCCCAGCGGGAGGGCCGTCTACAATGAGCAGTTCTTC. This encodes CASSPPPSGRAVYNEQFF.

Only a few counts were recorded for this clone. The chain is built from TRBV19 and TRBJ2-2; D is unclear. V lost 0 bases to trimming and J lost 7 bases, with 9 bases between them. Germline assignment: CDR1 LNHDA and CDR2 SQIVND (reference sequence). CDR3 length equals 14 residues. CDR3 protein: CASSIDFVSGELFF. CDR3 nucleotides: TGTGCCAGTAGTATAGATTTTGTCAGCGGGGAGCTGTTTTTT.

This chain joins TRBV30 and TRBJ1-2; 9 nucleotides match TRBD1. Germline CDR1 reads GTSNPN; CDR2 reads SVGIG (reference sequence). J lost 6 bases, V lost 3 bases, and 8 bases had no gene match. The CDR3 extends over 14 amino acids. CDR3 amino acids: CAWRPKQGAHGYTF. The CDR3 nucleotides are TGTGCCTGGAGACCCAAACAGGGGGCCCATGGCTACACCTTC.